This record concerns one TCR beta chain sequence. No antigen is known for it. Profiling relied on immunoSEQ multiplex PCR, and the TCRdb table lists in-frame clones only, not all of them. The sample comprises about 29,000 clones, roughly 93% of which are singletons, and 8.1% rests with the top ten. This entry is derived from a study of T cell responses to AZD1222 COVID-19 vaccine. CDR3 length: 14 residues. Germline CDR1 SQVTM, CDR2 ANQGSEA. V was pared by 3 bases and J by 0 bases, with 11 bases between. General observations from the study: Regions 160-218 and 743-854 held dominance among vaccine-associated CD4 TCRs, which spanned spike. Most donors were white British and more were female, and clonal diversity was possibly underestimated. Within unmutated variant regions lay the reported targets of nearly half of spike-specific TCRs. Just six or seven AZD1222 recipients tested seropositive at baseline.

The chain combines TRBV29-1 with TRBJ1-2; D call uncertain. The clonotype originates from an adult in good health. The source material was peripheral blood, sampled on day 0 of AZD1222 vaccination. The CDR3, as DNA: TGCAGCGTTGAGTTTGGCGGACCTAACTATGGCTACACCTTC. It yields the protein CSVEFGGPNYGYTF.